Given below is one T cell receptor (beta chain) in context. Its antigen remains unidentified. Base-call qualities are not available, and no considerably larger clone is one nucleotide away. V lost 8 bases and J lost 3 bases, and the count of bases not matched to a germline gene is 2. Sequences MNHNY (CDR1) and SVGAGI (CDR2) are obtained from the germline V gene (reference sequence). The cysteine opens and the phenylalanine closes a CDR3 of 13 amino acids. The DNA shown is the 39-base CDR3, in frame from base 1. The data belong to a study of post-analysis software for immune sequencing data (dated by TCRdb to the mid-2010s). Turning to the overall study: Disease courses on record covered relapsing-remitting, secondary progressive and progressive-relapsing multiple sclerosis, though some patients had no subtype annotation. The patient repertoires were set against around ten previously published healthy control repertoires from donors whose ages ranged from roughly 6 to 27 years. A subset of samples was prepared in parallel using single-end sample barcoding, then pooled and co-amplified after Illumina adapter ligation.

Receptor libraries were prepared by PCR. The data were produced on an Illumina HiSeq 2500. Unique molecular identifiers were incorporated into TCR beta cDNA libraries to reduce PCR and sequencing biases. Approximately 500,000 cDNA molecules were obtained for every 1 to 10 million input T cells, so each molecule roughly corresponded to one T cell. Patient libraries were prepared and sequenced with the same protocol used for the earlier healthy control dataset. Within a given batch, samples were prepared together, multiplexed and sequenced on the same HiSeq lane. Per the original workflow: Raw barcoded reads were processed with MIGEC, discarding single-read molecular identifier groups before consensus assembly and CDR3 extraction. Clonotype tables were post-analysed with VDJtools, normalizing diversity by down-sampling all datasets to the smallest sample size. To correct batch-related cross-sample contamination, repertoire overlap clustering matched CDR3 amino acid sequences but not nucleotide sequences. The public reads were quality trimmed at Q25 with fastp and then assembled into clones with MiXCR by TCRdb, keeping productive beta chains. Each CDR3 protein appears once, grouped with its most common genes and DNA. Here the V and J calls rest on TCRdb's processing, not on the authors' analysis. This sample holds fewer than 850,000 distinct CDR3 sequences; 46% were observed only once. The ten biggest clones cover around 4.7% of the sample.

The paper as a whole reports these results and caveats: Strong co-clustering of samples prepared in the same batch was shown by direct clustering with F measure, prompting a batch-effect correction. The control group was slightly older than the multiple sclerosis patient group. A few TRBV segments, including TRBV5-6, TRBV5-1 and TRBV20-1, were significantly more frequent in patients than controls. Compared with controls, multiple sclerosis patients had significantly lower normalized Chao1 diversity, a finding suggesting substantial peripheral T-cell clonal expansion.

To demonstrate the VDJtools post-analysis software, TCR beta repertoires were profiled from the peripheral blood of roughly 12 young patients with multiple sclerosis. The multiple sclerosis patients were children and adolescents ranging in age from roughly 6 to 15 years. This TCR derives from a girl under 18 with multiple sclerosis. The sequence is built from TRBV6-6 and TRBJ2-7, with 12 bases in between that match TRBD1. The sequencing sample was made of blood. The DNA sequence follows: TGTGCCAGCGGGACAGGGGGCGGCTACGAGCAGTACTTC. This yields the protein CASGTGGGYEQYF.